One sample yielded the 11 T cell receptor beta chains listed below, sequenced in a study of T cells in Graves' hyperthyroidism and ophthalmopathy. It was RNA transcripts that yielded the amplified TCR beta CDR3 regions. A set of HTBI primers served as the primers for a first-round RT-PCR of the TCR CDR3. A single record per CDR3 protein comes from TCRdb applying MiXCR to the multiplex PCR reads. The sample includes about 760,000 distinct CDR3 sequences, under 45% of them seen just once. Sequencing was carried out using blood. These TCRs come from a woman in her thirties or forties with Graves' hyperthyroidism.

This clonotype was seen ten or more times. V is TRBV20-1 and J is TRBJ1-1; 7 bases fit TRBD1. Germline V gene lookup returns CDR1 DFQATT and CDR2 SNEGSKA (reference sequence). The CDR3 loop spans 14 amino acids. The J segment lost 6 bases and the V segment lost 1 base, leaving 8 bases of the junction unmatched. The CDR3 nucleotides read TGCAGTGCTAGAGCACAGGGACAGTCTGCTGAAGCTTTCTTT. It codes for CSARAQGQSAEAFF.

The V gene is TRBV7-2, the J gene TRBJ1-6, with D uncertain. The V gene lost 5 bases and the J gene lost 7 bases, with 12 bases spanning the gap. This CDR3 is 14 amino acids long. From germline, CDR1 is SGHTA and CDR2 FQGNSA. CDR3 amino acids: CASSVGWLNSPLHF. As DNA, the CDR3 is TGTGCCAGCAGCGTAGGGTGGTTAAATTCACCCCTCCACTTT.

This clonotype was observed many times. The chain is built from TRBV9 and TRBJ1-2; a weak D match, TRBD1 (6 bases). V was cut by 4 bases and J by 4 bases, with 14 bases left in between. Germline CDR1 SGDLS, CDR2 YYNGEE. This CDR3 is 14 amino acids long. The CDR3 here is CASSPRPDSYGYTF. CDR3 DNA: TGTGCCAGCAGCCCCAGACCGGACAGCTATGGCTACACCTTC. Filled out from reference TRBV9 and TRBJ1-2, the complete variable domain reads DSGVTQTPKHLITATGQRVTLRCSPRSGDLSVYWYQQSLDQGLQFLIQYYNGEERAKGNILERFSAQQFPDLHSELNLSSLELGDSALYFCASSPRPDSYGYTFGSGTRLTVV.

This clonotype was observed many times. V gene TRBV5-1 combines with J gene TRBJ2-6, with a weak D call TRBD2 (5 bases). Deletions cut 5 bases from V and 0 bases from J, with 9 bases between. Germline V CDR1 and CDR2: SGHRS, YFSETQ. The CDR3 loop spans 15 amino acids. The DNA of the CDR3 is TGCGCCAGCAGACCGGGGATCTCTGGGGCCAACGTCCTGACTTTC. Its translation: CASRPGISGANVLTF.

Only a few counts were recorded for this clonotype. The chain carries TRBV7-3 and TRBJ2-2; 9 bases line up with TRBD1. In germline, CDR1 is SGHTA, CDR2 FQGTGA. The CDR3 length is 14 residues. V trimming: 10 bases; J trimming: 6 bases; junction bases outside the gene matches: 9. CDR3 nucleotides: TGTGCCACCTCGGCACAGGGGGCGGCCGGGGAGCTGTTTTTT. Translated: CATSAQGAAGELFF. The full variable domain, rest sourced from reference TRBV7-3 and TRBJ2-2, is GAGVSQTPSNKVTEKGKYVELRCDPISGHTALYWYRQSLGQGPEFLIYFQGTGAADDSGLPNDRFFAVRPEGSVSTLKIQRTERGDSAVYLCATSAQGAAGELFFGEGSRLTVL.

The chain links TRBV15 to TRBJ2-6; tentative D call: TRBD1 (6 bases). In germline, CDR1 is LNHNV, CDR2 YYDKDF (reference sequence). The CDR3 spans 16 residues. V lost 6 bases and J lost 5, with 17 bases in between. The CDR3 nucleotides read TGTGCCACCAGAAAGACAGGCCAAGGGTGGGCCAACGTCCTGACTTTC. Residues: CATRKTGQGWANVLTF.

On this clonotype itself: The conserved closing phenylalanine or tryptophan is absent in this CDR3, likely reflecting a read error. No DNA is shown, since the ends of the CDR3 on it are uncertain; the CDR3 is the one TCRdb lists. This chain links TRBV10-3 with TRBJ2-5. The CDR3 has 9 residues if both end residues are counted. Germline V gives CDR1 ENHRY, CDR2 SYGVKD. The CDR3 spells CAISEFETA.

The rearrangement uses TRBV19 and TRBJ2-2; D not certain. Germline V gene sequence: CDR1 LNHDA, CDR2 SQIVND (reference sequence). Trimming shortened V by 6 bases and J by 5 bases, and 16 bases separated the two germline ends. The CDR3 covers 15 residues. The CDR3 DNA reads TGTGCCAGTAGCATAACAGAGTCGAGGACCGGGGAGCTGTTTTTT. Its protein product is CASSITESRTGELFF.

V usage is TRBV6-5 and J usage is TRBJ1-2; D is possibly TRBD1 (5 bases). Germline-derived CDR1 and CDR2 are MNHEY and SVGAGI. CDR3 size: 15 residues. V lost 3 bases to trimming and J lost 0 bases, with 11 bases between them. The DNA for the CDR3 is TGTGCCAGCAGTTATGCCCGGGGCGCTAACTATGGCTACACCTTC. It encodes CASSYARGANYGYTF.

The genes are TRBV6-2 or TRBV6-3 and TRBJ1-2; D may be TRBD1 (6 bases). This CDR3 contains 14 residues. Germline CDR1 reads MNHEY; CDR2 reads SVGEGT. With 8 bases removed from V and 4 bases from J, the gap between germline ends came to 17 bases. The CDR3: CASSLPGTTYGYTF. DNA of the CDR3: TGTGCCAGCTCCCTACCCGGGACAACCTATGGCTACACCTTC.

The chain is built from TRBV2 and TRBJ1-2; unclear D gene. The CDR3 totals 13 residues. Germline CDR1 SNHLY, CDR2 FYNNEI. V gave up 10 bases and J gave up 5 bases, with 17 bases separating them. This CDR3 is CATSTTEIYGYTF. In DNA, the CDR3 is TGTGCCACCTCAACAACCGAGATTTATGGCTACACCTTC.